The TCR beta chain under discussion was sequenced for a study of CD8 T cells in Susac syndrome. Regarding the study as a whole: Regarding the TCR sequencing and HLA analysis, the study admitted that a relatively small number of individuals were involved.

A word on this clonotype: Its target is unknown.

The CDR3 extends over 17 amino acids. The V gene's germline CDR1 is SGDLS and CDR2 YYNGEE. The ends lost 4 bases at V and 4 bases at J; junction bases unmatched: 9. When the RNA was reverse transcribed, random hexamers were used with an input of roughly 0.45 to 1 ug. Multiplex PCR with immunoSEQ amplified the TCR beta CDR3 across 54 Vbeta and 13 Jbeta. From the immunoSEQ multiplex PCR reads, TCRdb called clonotypes with MiXCR, one entry per CDR3 protein. The sample records about 180,000 distinct CDR3 sequences, roughly 94% being singletons. The source of this sequence is a human donor with Susac syndrome. The chain uses TRBV9 and TRBJ2-1, with 12 bases aligning to TRBD1. Sequencing was done on a sample of CD4+ T cells from PBMCs. CDR3 region: CASSTSGQGAGYNEQFF. In DNA form, the CDR3 reads TGTGCCAGCAGCACATCGGGACAGGGGGCGGGATACAATGAGCAGTTCTTC.